Shown below are 16 T cell receptor beta chains from a single sample sequenced in a study of T-cell reconstitution after alpha-beta-depleted transplantation in children. Construction of the TCRbeta library involved unique molecular identifiers. In TCRdb, the PCR reads were re-called with MiXCR into one record per CDR3 protein. The sample lists about 610,000 distinct CDR3 sequences; roughly a tenth were seen once. The sequencing used PBMCs from the stem cell graft donor, collected from the stem cell graft. These receptor sequences come from a human donor who donated a stem cell graft to a child with acute myeloid leukemia.

This clonotype was counted ten times or more. The chain links TRBV19 to TRBJ1-1; 9 positions agree with TRBD1. The CDR3 is 14 amino acids. The trim removed 6 bases at V and 5 bases at J, leaving 7 bases unmatched. Germline CDR1 reads LNHDA; CDR2 reads SQIVND (reference sequence). CDR3 region: CASRPGQGGTEAFF. The CDR3 DNA sequence: TGTGCCAGTAGACCGGGACAGGGAGGGACTGAAGCTTTCTTT.

This clonotype was counted at least ten times. The chain combines TRBV30 with TRBJ2-1, with 10 bases that match TRBD2. The ends lost 4 bases at V and 10 bases at J; junction bases unmatched: 10. In germline, CDR1 is GTSNPN, CDR2 SVGIG (reference sequence). This CDR3 spans 14 amino acids. CDR3 in DNA: TGTGCCTGGAATCGTCTAGCGGGAGTGGGCGAGCAGTTCTTC. Its translation: CAWNRLAGVGEQFF.

This clonotype was seen more than once but under ten times. The V call is TRBV20-1, the J call TRBJ2-5; 8 nucleotides line up with TRBD2. The CDR3 has 14 amino acids. CDR1 is DFQATT and CDR2 is SNEGSKA in the germline V gene (reference sequence). V lost 5 bases, J lost 0 bases, and 5 bases stayed unmatched. In DNA form, the CDR3 reads TGCAGTGCTGGAAGACTAGCGAACCAAGAGACCCAGTACTTC. It yields the protein CSAGRLANQETQYF.

A note on this clonotype: At one end the junction does not follow the germline gene, possibly because of a read error. The chain is built from TRBV20-1 and TRBJ1-5, with 7 bases matching TRBD1. The germline gives CDR1 DFQATT, CDR2 SNEGSKA (reference sequence). CDR3 length: 16 residues. The CDR3: CCAPNLLTGSRQPQHF. The CDR3 DNA reads as TGCTGTGCCCCGAACCTCTTGACAGGGAGCAGGCAGCCCCAGCATTTT.

The rearrangement uses TRBV20-1 and TRBJ1-2; D is undetermined. The CDR3 has 11 residues. Deletions cut 7 bases from V and 2 bases from J, with 8 bases between. Per the germline V gene, CDR1 is DFQATT and CDR2 is SNEGSKA (reference sequence). The CDR3 sequence is CSERQNYGYTF. The CDR3, as DNA: TGCAGTGAGCGGCAGAACTATGGCTACACCTTC.

In regard to this clonotype: A much larger clone lies one base from this, so it may be a read error. The rearrangement joins TRBV20-1 to TRBJ2-7; no definite D call. Germline CDR1 and CDR2: DFQATT and SNEGSKA (reference sequence). The CDR3 is 15 residues long. V lost 3 bases and J 3 bases, leaving 18 bases between the germline ends. In DNA form, the CDR3 reads TGCAGTGCTAGCGCGGAGAATAGCACCATCTACGAGCAGTACTTC. This gives the protein CSASAENSTIYEQYF.

The V call is TRBV12-3 or TRBV12-4, the J call TRBJ2-7; the D gene is possibly TRBD1 (6 bases). This CDR3 is 14 amino acids long. Between the trimmed V and J ends, which lost 6 bases and 5 bases, there was a span of 17 bases. This chain's CDR3 is CASRPTGLRDEQYF. In nucleotides, the CDR3 is TGTGCCAGCAGACCTACAGGGTTGAGAGACGAGCAGTACTTC.

This clonotype was observed many times. J is TRBJ2-1 and V is TRBV7-2; D remains ambiguous. The ends were cut back, 0 bases at V and 1 base at J, with 7 bases in the middle. The CDR3 runs to 15 residues. CDR1 is SGHTA and CDR2 is FQGNSA in the germline V gene. CDR3: CASSLADGSYNEQFF. CDR3 nucleotides: TGTGCCAGCAGCTTAGCTGACGGGTCCTACAATGAGCAGTTCTTC. Supplemented by reference TRBV7-2 and TRBJ2-1, the full variable domain reads GAGVSQSPSNKVTEKGKDVELRCDPISGHTALYWYRQSLGQGLEFLIYFQGNSAPDKSGLPSDRFSAERTGGSVSTLTIQRTQQEDSAVYLCASSLADGSYNEQFFGPGTRLTVL.

This clonotype has ten or more counts. The rearrangement uses TRBV20-1 and TRBJ2-3; tentatively, D is TRBD1 (6 bases). V was trimmed by 5 bases and J by 8 bases, leaving 17 bases between them. CDR3 length: 13 residues. Germline CDR1 and CDR2: DFQATT and SNEGSKA (reference sequence). CDR3 amino acids: CSAGPLQGGTQYF. Here the CDR3 DNA reads TGCAGTGCTGGGCCTTTACAGGGTGGTACGCAGTATTTT.

The chain combines TRBV6-5 with TRBJ1-1; D gene ambiguous. V lost 0 bases and J lost 8, with 19 bases in between. The germline CDR1 and CDR2 sequences are MNHEY and SVGAGI. The CDR3 spans 16 residues. The CDR3 bases are TGTGCCAGCAGTTACTCGGGCCCCGGGCTCGGGGAAGAAGCTTTCTTT. Amino acids: CASSYSGPGLGEEAFF.

This clonotype was counted many times. The chain recombines TRBV29-1 with TRBJ2-1; D not resolved. The V gene's germline CDR1 is SQVTM and CDR2 ANQGSEA. The V end was cut by 3 bases, the J end by 6 bases, with 12 bases between. CDR3 length: 13 residues. As DNA, the CDR3 is TGCAGCGTTGAGGCTAGAAATTTCAATGAGCAGTTCTTC. Protein product: CSVEARNFNEQFF.

This clonotype was seen only a few times. V is TRBV29-1 and J is TRBJ2-2, with 11 positions matching TRBD2. V lost 5 bases, J lost 6 bases, and 5 bases stayed unmatched. The CDR3 runs to 14 residues. From germline, CDR1 is SQVTM and CDR2 ANQGSEA. CDR3 bases: TGCAGCGTTCAACGACTAGCGGGGTCCGGGGAGCTGTTTTTT. Its protein product is CSVQRLAGSGELFF.

This clonotype was counted at least ten times. The chain has TRBV5-5 and TRBJ2-2; 9 bases map to TRBD1. V dropped 0 bases and J dropped 4; count of bases not matched to a gene: 4. The CDR3 covers 16 residues. Germline V lookup: CDR1 SGHKS, CDR2 YYEKEE (reference sequence). CDR3 in DNA: TGTGCCAGCAGCTTGGTAGGACAGGGGCGCACCGGGGAGCTGTTTTTT. This encodes CASSLVGQGRTGELFF. The full variable domain, in which reference TRBV5-5 and TRBJ2-2 provide the parts outside the CDR3, is DAGVTQSPTHLIKTRGQQVTLRCSPISGHKSVSWYQQVLGQGPQFIFQYYEKEERGRGNFPDRFSARQFPNYSSELNVNALLLGDSALYLCASSLVGQGRTGELFFGEGSRLTVL.

The chain has TRBV7-3 and TRBJ2-1; 8 bases match TRBD1. Germline values: CDR1 SGHTA, CDR2 FQGTGA. The V and J ends lost 4 bases and 9 bases, in that order; junction bases with no gene match: 17. This CDR3 is 17 amino acids long. The CDR3 region is CASSSSAGQGAMVEQFF. CDR3 DNA sequence: TGTGCCAGCAGCTCCAGCGCAGGCCAGGGGGCAATGGTTGAGCAGTTCTTC.

This clonotype was recorded a few times. This chain links TRBV6-2 or TRBV6-3 with TRBJ2-3; a possible D gene is TRBD2 (5 bases). Deletions cut 2 bases from V and 8 bases from J, with 29 bases between. Germline V gene lookup returns CDR1 MNHEY and CDR2 SVGEGT. The CDR3 runs to 19 residues. The CDR3 bases are TGTGCCAGCAGTTACGATACCCGGGCTTTCGGCGTGAAAGAGGGTACGCAGTATTTT. Translating gives CASSYDTRAFGVKEGTQYF.

The V and J genes are TRBV20-1 and TRBJ2-1; TRBD2 matches 12 bases. CDR1 is DFQATT and CDR2 is SNEGSKA in the germline V gene (reference sequence). Trimming cost V 3 bases and J 6 bases; bases outside gene matches: 6. The CDR3 loop spans 15 amino acids. CDR3 DNA: TGCAGTGCTAGGATGGGACTAGCGGGTGTCAATGAGCAGTTCTTC. Translated: CSARMGLAGVNEQFF.